This is a list of T cell receptor beta chains from one sample in a study of CD8 T cells in Susac syndrome. TCRdb processed the immunoSEQ multiplex PCR reads anew with MiXCR; each CDR3 protein has one entry. This table has 100,000 to 150,000 distinct CDR3 sequences, 96% appearing once. Sample: CD4+ T cells from PBMCs. These receptors were collected from a human donor with Susac syndrome. Both conserved end residues are part of each CDR3. Each record gives: clone size, J gene, D gene, V gene, CDR3 DNA, CDR3 protein. D genes are given only for firm matches. Size is omitted from some rows. Given values are once, few, many or a class for expanded clones.

>-|TRBJ2-7|-|TRBV20-1
TGCAGTGCTAGAGGGCGGACAACGCGCCTCGAGCAGTACTTC
CSARGRTTRLEQYF
>once|TRBJ2-1|TRBD2|TRBV27
TGTGCCAGCAGTCCCGGGACTAGCGGGAGTGGTGAGCAGTTCTTC
CASSPGTSGSGEQFF
>-|TRBJ2-5|-|TRBV5-1
TGCGCCAGCAGCTTGAATGGTCCGCCAGGGGAGACCCAGTACTTC
CASSLNGPPGETQYF
>-|TRBJ1-2|TRBD1|TRBV6-5
TGTGCCAGTAGGACAGGGGGCAACTATGGCTACACCTTC
CASRTGGNYGYTF
>-|TRBJ1-5|-|TRBV7-2
TGTGCCAGCAGCTTAGGAGGAAGGCAGCCCCAGCATTTT
CASSLGGRQPQHF
>-|TRBJ2-3|TRBD2|TRBV12-3/TRBV12-4
TGTGCCAGCGGGACTAGCGGGAGGCGCCCAGATACGCAGTATTTT
CASGTSGRRPDTQYF
>-|TRBJ2-1|-|TRBV28
TGTGCCAGCAGGCTGTTGTGGGGCAGTGAGCAGTTCTTC
CASRLLWGSEQFF
>-|TRBJ2-2|-|TRBV5-4
TGTGCCAGCAGCTTGGAATTGGGGGACCTCACCGGGGAGCTGTTTTTT
CASSLELGDLTGELFF
>-|TRBJ2-7|TRBD2|TRBV5-1
TGCGCCAGCAGCAACACCGGGGGGGGCGAGCAGTACTTC
CASSNTGGGEQYF
>-|TRBJ2-3|-|TRBV20-1
TGCAGTGCCGACCCGGGGACGAGAGATACGCAGTATTTT
CSADPGTRDTQYF
>-|TRBJ2-2|-|TRBV29-1
TGCAGCGTTGAGTCTAGGGACACGAGGACCGGGGAGCTGTTTTTT
CSVESRDTRTGELFF
>-|TRBJ1-2|-|TRBV28
TGTGCCAGCAGTTTAAGCCGGGACGGCTACACCTTC
CASSLSRDGYTF
>-|TRBJ2-2|-|TRBV5-1
TGCGCCAGCAGGAGGACGGAGAACACCGGGGAGCTGTTTTTT
CASRRTENTGELFF
>-|TRBJ2-7|TRBD1|TRBV7-9
TGTGCCAGCAGCTACGACGACAGGGCCGAGCAGTACTTC
CASSYDDRAEQYF
>once|TRBJ2-7|-|TRBV14
TGTGCCAGCAGCCCCCATTCTTACGAGCAGTACTTC
CASSPHSYEQYF
>-|TRBJ2-5|TRBD1|TRBV20-1
TGCAGTGCGCCGGCCAGTTCCAGGGGGGAGACCCAGTACTTC
CSAPASSRGETQYF
>-|TRBJ2-5|TRBD1|TRBV18
TGTGCCAGCTCACAGACAGGGGGAGAGACCCAGTACTTC
CASSQTGGETQYF
>-|TRBJ2-1|-|TRBV20-1
TGCAGTGCGGCGGGACGGAACAATGAGCAGTTCTTC
CSAAGRNNEQFF
>-|TRBJ2-3|-|TRBV3-1
TGTGCCAGCAGCCAACCAAGAGATACGCAGTATTTT
CASSQPRDTQYF
>-|TRBJ2-1|-|TRBV29-1
TGCAGCGTCGACTTGCCCGGACGGGAGTTCTTC
CSVDLPGREFF
>-|TRBJ2-3|-|TRBV20-1
TGCAGTTCAGACAGAGCCTGGGCAGATACGCAGTATTTT
CSSDRAWADTQYF
>-|TRBJ2-7|-|TRBV4-2
TGTGCCAGCAGCCAAACCACAGGGCCCTACGAGCAGTACTTC
CASSQTTGPYEQYF
>-|TRBJ2-2|TRBD2|TRBV30
TGTGCCTGGAGACGGTCCGCGGGAGGGATAACCGGGGAGCTGTTTTTT
CAWRRSAGGITGELFF
>-|TRBJ1-2|-|TRBV7-9
TGTGCCAGCAGCAAAACACCCAGCTATGGCTACACCTTC
CASSKTPSYGYTF
>-|TRBJ2-1|-|TRBV30
TGTGCCTGGGACTCCTACAATGAGCAGTTCTTC
CAWDSYNEQFF
>-|TRBJ2-5|-|TRBV5-6
TGTGCCAGCCGCTGGGGGGCCCGTGAGGGCCAGTACTTC
CASRWGAREGQYF
>-|TRBJ2-7|-|TRBV18
TGTGCCAGCTCACCATCCCTAGAATGGGGCGAGCAGTACTTC
CASSPSLEWGEQYF
>-|TRBJ2-1|TRBD2|TRBV20-1
TGCAGTGCTAGGCTGGGACTAGCGGGAGGATACAATGAGCAGTTCTTC
CSARLGLAGGYNEQFF
>-|TRBJ2-7|-|TRBV25-1
TGTGCCAGCAGAATTTTCCTTAGGGGAGAGCAGTACTTC
CASRIFLRGEQYF
>-|TRBJ2-1|-|TRBV29-1
TGCAGCGTTGGAGGGTTCGTTCGAACCTACAATGAGCAGTTCTTC
CSVGGFVRTYNEQFF
>-|TRBJ1-1|-|TRBV4-1
TGCGCCAGCAGCCGTGAGATTCTCACTGAAGCTTTCTTT
CASSREILTEAFF
>-|TRBJ2-1|TRBD1|TRBV29-1
TGCAGCGTTGTTGGGACAGGACCTTCATACAATGAGCAGTTCTTC
CSVVGTGPSYNEQFF
>-|TRBJ2-5|-|TRBV7-8
TGTGCCAGCAGCTTAGCCGCAGCTACGACCCAGTACTTC
CASSLAAATTQYF
>-|TRBJ2-5|-|TRBV28
TGTGCCAGCAGTTTAAATCTCGGGGGGACCCAGTACTTC
CASSLNLGGTQYF
>-|TRBJ2-4|-|TRBV29-1
TGCAGCGTTGAAGAGGGGGGAGCCAAAAACATTCAGTACTTC
CSVEEGGAKNIQYF
>-|TRBJ2-3|-|TRBV29-1
TGCAGCGTTGAAAGTGGGTATAGCACAGATACGCAGTATTTT
CSVESGYSTDTQYF
>-|TRBJ2-5|-|TRBV4-3
TGCGCCAGCAGCCTAGCTACGGGAGAGACCCAGTACTTC
CASSLATGETQYF
>-|TRBJ2-7|-|TRBV10-3
TGTGCCATCAGTGAGGGGGACATCAACGAGCAGTACTTC
CAISEGDINEQYF
>-|TRBJ1-1|TRBD1|TRBV6-1
TGTGCCAGCAGTCAAACCGGGACAGGGCTTCGGGACACTGAAGCTTTCTTT
CASSQTGTGLRDTEAFF
>-|TRBJ2-7|TRBD1|TRBV4-3
TGCGCCAGCAGCCAATCCCTGGACAGGGTGTACGAGCAGTACTTC
CASSQSLDRVYEQYF
>-|TRBJ2-3|-|TRBV20-1
TGCAGTGCTAGAGGCCCCACAGATACGCAGTATTTT
CSARGPTDTQYF
>once|TRBJ2-3|-|TRBV29-1
TGCAGCGTTGAAGGGGAGGGGGGCGGCACAGATACGCAGTATTTT
CSVEGEGGGTDTQYF
>-|TRBJ2-7|TRBD2|TRBV25-1
TGTGCCAGCTCTCTAGCGGGAGGCCTCTCCGAGCAGTACTTC
CASSLAGGLSEQYF
>once|TRBJ2-5|-|TRBV5-1
TGCGCCAGCAGTTTGGCCGCCGAAGAGACCCAGTACTTC
CASSLAAEETQYF
>-|TRBJ2-7|-|TRBV15
TGTGCCACCAGCGGGGGGACATACTACGAGCAGTACTTC
CATSGGTYYEQYF
>-|TRBJ2-5|-|TRBV5-1
TGCGCCAGCAGCTTGATTTCCCAAGAGACCCAGTACTTC
CASSLISQETQYF
>-|TRBJ1-2|-|TRBV12-3/TRBV12-4
TGTGCCAGCAGTTTAGAGGCCGGCATCTATGGCTACACCTTC
CASSLEAGIYGYTF
>-|TRBJ1-1|-|TRBV5-1
TGCGCCAGCAGCTTGGAGGGACTGGGGCGGACTGAAGCTTTCTTT
CASSLEGLGRTEAFF
>-|TRBJ2-7|TRBD2|TRBV6-2/TRBV6-3
TGTGCCAGCAGTTACCGGGCTAGCGGGAGTGGCGAGCAGTACTTC
CASSYRASGSGEQYF
>once|TRBJ1-4|-|TRBV28
TGTGCCAGCAGCTCTACGAGGACCAGGGGAACTAATGAAAAACTGTTTTTT
CASSSTRTRGTNEKLFF
>few|TRBJ2-6|TRBD1|TRBV11-1
TGTGCCAGCAGCTCCCAGGGGGCTGGGGCCAACGTCCTGACTTTC
CASSSQGAGANVLTF
>-|TRBJ2-3|TRBD2|TRBV6-5
TGTGCCAGCAGGAGAGCGGGGGAGAGAACAGATACGCAGTATTTT
CASRRAGERTDTQYF
>-|TRBJ2-3|TRBD2|TRBV5-1
TGCGCCAGCAGCTTGGTACTAGCGGGAGGCAGTGGAGATACGCAGTATTTT
CASSLVLAGGSGDTQYF
>-|TRBJ1-2|-|TRBV5-1
TGCGCCAGCAGCTCGCCTGGCTATGGCTACACCTTC
CASSSPGYGYTF